This T cell receptor beta chain came from a study of T-cell reconstitution after alpha-beta-depleted transplantation in children. The CDR3 is 15 amino acids. Deletions cut 3 bases from V and 3 bases from J, with 11 bases between. This clonotype was counted between two and nine times. During its preparation, the TCRbeta library received unique molecular identifiers. TCRdb re-called the PCR reads through MiXCR, storing one row per CDR3 protein. The data show a few hundred thousand distinct CDR3 sequences, about 9.4% seen once. The input for sequencing was PBMCs from the stem cell graft donor, taken from the stem cell graft. This TCR came from a human donor who donated a stem cell graft to a child with acute lymphoblastic leukemia. The chain has TRBV12-3 or TRBV12-4 and TRBJ1-4; D remains unclear. CDR3 protein: CASSFSSVSNEKLFF. CDR3 DNA sequence: TGTGCCAGCAGTTTTTCGAGCGTATCTAATGAAAAACTGTTTTTT.